The next 21 T cell receptor beta chains were all read from a single sample in a study of spatial heterogeneity in lung cancer. Sample time point: blood at routine non-recurrence follow-up after resection. Tumor, nontumor lung or frozen PBMC supplied whole RNA that was sequenced unsorted. Using its own MiXCR run on the 5' RACE reads, TCRdb lists one record per CDR3 protein. The sample shows some 110,000 distinct CDR3 sequences, 12% of them seen only once. Material: PBMCs, obtained at follow-up. These receptors all come from a male donor with early-stage non-small cell lung cancer.

This clonotype was found many times. The chain uses TRBV12-3 or TRBV12-4 and TRBJ2-2, with D uncertain. This CDR3 spans 14 amino acids. V was cut by 4 bases and J by 0 bases, with 6 bases left in between. The chain's CDR3 is CASSSGSNTGELFF. The CDR3 nucleotides read TGTGCCAGCAGTTCCGGTTCGAACACCGGGGAGCTGTTTTTT.

In this sample, this clonotype turned up many times. The genes are TRBV29-1 and TRBJ1-4; perhaps TRBD1 as D (5 bases). Germline V CDR1 and CDR2: SQVTM, ANQGSEA. The germline V and J ends were trimmed by 4 bases and 8 bases, with 23 bases remaining between them. The CDR3 is made up of 16 amino acids. The CDR3 here is CSVGGLGQARDEKLFF. DNA for the CDR3: TGCAGCGTTGGGGGCCTGGGTCAGGCACGGGACGAAAAACTGTTTTTT. Drawing the rest from reference TRBV29-1 and TRBJ1-4, the complete variable domain is SAVISQKPSRDICQRGTSLTIQCQVDSQVTMMFWYRQQPGQSLTLIATANQGSEATYESGFVIDKFPISRPNLTFSTLTVSNMSPEDSSIYLCSVGGLGQARDEKLFFGSGTQLSVL.

The CDR3 here is CASSPAGLGYTF. CDR3 coding DNA: TGTGCCAGCAGTCCCGCGGGCCTGGGCTACACCTTC. The V call is TRBV12-3 or TRBV12-4, the J call TRBJ1-2; D remains ambiguous. CDR3 length: 12 residues. V lost 5 bases, J lost 8 bases, and 12 bases lay in between.

This clonotype was counted only a few times. The J gene is TRBJ1-1, the V gene TRBV6-5; D not certain. The CDR3 contains 15 residues. Trimming pared 7 bases from V and 1 base from J, leaving 16 bases between. Germline CDR1 MNHEY, CDR2 SVGAGI. The CDR3 DNA sequence: TGTGCCAGCATAAGGGCAGAGACTACGAACACTGAAGCTTTCTTT. Translating it yields CASIRAETTNTEAFF.

The chain has TRBV29-1 and TRBJ1-3, with D perhaps matching TRBD1 (5 bases). The germline V gene encodes CDR1 SQVTM and CDR2 ANQGSEA. V was clipped by 1 base and J by 4 bases, with 8 bases between them. CDR3 size: 13 residues. Written as DNA, the CDR3 is TGCAGCGTTGAAGGGACAACCGGAAACACCATATATTTT. It translates to CSVEGTTGNTIYF.

This clonotype was picked up many times. The chain carries TRBV4-1 and TRBJ2-1; 8 bases agree with TRBD1. V lost 3 bases, J lost 7 bases, and 11 bases stayed unmatched. Germline assignment: CDR1 MGHRA and CDR2 YSYEKL. This CDR3 contains 16 residues. This CDR3 reads CASSQIGQGVQNEQFF. The CDR3 region has the DNA TGCGCCAGCAGCCAGATCGGACAGGGAGTTCAGAATGAGCAGTTCTTC.

This clonotype was counted many times. The chain links TRBV7-3 to TRBJ1-5; possible D gene TRBD1, 6 bases. CDR3 size: 18 residues. Germline V gives CDR1 SGHTA, CDR2 FQGTGA. V dropped 0 bases and J dropped 2 bases, with 17 bases sitting between them. CDR3 residues: CASSLTRPNRVGNQPQHF. Written as DNA, the CDR3 is TGTGCCAGCAGCTTAACACGGCCCAACAGGGTTGGCAATCAGCCCCAGCATTTT.

CDR3: CASSRDVRNYGYTF. CDR3 DNA: TGTGCCAGCAGTCGGGACGTTCGCAACTATGGCTACACCTTC. The gene calls are TRBV28 and TRBJ1-2; D perhaps matches TRBD1 (5 bases). V was pared by 5 bases and J by 2 bases, with 12 bases between. Germline V gene lookup returns CDR1 MDHEN and CDR2 SYDVKM. This CDR3 contains 14 residues.

The chain has TRBV3-1 and TRBJ2-5, with D unresolved. CDR1 is LGHDT and CDR2 is YNNKEL in the germline V gene (reference sequence). The CDR3 loop spans 14 amino acids. Trimming stripped 5 bases from V and 4 bases from J, with 14 bases between. CDR3 bases: TGTGCCAGCAGCACCTCTTTGCGGCCAGAGACCCAGTACTTC. Protein sequence: CASSTSLRPETQYF.

This clonotype showed up many times. The V call is TRBV5-6, the J call TRBJ1-5; possible D gene TRBD1, 6 bases. In germline, CDR1 is SGHDT, CDR2 YYEEEE. This CDR3 is built from 17 residues. Trimming removed 4 bases at V and 3 bases at J, with 20 bases between. CDR3 region: CASSPGGQGLYNQPQHF. The CDR3 DNA sequence: TGTGCCAGCAGCCCTGGCGGCCAGGGGCTTTACAATCAGCCCCAGCATTTT.

This clonotype has ten or more counts. CDR3 protein: CASSLGQGTGNTIYF. The CDR3 DNA reads TGTGCCAGCAGCTTAGGACAGGGGACTGGAAACACCATATATTTT. The chain uses TRBV7-2 and TRBJ1-3; 8 bases are shared with TRBD1. Germline V gene data show CDR1 as SGHTA and CDR2 as FQGNSA. Germline trimming cut 1 base from V and 2 bases from J; bases unmatched to any gene: 1. The CDR3 spans 15 residues.

CDR3: CSASSLLRNTEAFF. The CDR3 region has the DNA TGCAGTGCTAGTTCTCTTCTGAGAAACACTGAAGCTTTCTTT. The rearrangement joins TRBV20-1 to TRBJ1-1; D gene ambiguous. CDR3 length: 14 amino acids. The V and J ends lost 3 bases and 2 bases respectively, with 13 bases between them. CDR1 is DFQATT and CDR2 is SNEGSKA in the germline V gene (reference sequence).

This clonotype was detected ten times or more. This chain links TRBV4-2 with TRBJ1-6; D perhaps matches TRBD1 (6 bases). The length of the CDR3 is 18 residues. Germline V gene sequence: CDR1 LGHNA, CDR2 YNFKEQ. Deletions cut 0 bases from V and 0 bases from J, with 12 bases between. Written as DNA, the CDR3 is TGTGCCAGCAGCCAAGAGACAGGCGATAGCTCCTATAATTCACCCCTCCACTTT. Translation gives CASSQETGDSSYNSPLHF.

The chain combines TRBV20-1 with TRBJ2-3; D not certain. Looked up from germline, CDR1 is DFQATT and CDR2 is SNEGSKA (reference sequence). V was shortened by 2 bases and J by 1 base, with 13 bases between the two germline ends. The CDR3 is 15 residues long. This chain's CDR3 is CSARTPSERTDTQYF. The CDR3 DNA reads TGCAGTGCTAGAACCCCTTCCGAACGCACAGATACGCAGTATTTT.

This clonotype was detected only a few times. The chain combines TRBV27 with TRBJ2-7, with D possibly matching TRBD2 (6 bases). This CDR3 region has 15 residues. CDR1 MNHEY and CDR2 SMNVEV come from the germline V gene (reference sequence). The ends were cut back, 5 bases at V and 0 bases at J, with 14 bases in the middle. The DNA of the CDR3 is TGTGCCAGCAGTGCCCTGGCGGGGAGCTCCTACGAGCAGTACTTC. Translating it yields CASSALAGSSYEQYF.

The rearrangement links TRBV9 to TRBJ1-6, with 7 bases matching TRBD1. Germline loops: CDR1 SGDLS, CDR2 YYNGEE. V shed 2 bases, J shed 16 bases, and the junction held 9 bases outside the gene matches. This CDR3 has 13 amino acids. The CDR3, as DNA: TGTGCCAGCAGCGTTACGGACAGGACCGAACTCCACTTT. Residues: CASSVTDRTELHF.

The chain carries TRBV18 and TRBJ1-4; D call uncertain. Trimming took 3 bases from V and 0 from J, leaving 11 bases between them. This CDR3 has 16 amino acids. Germline V gene sequence: CDR1 KGHSH, CDR2 LQKENI. CDR3: CASSPGSPTTNEKLFF. CDR3 DNA sequence: TGTGCCAGCTCACCGGGCAGCCCTACAACTAATGAAAAACTGTTTTTT. Full variable domain (outside the CDR3, taken from reference TRBV18 and TRBJ1-4): NAGVMQNPRHLVRRRGQEARLRCSPMKGHSHVYWYRQLPEEGLKFMVYLQKENIIDESGMPKERFSAEFPKEGPSILRIQQVVRGDSAAYFCASSPGSPTTNEKLFFGSGTQLSVL.

There are many counts of this clonotype. This chain links TRBV10-2 with TRBJ1-2, with 8 bases fitting TRBD1. This CDR3 region has 16 residues. Germline V CDR1 and CDR2: WSHSY, SAAADI. V lost 2 bases, J lost 8 bases, and 13 bases stayed unmatched. CDR3 amino acids: CASSEPRTGPNWGYTF. The CDR3 coding sequence is TGCGCCAGCAGTGAGCCGCGGACAGGGCCTAATTGGGGCTACACCTTC.

The rearrangement links TRBV18 to TRBJ2-3; 11 bases agree with TRBD1. CDR3 length: 17 amino acids. Unmatched junction bases numbered 7, after V lost 3 bases and J lost 2 bases. Germline V gene sequence: CDR1 KGHSH, CDR2 LQKENI. The CDR3 nucleotides are TGTGCCAGCTCACCCGGGACAGGGGGACGAACCACAGATACGCAGTATTTT. It is translated as CASSPGTGGRTTDTQYF.

This clonotype has only a few counts. The rearrangement joins TRBV12-3 or TRBV12-4 to TRBJ2-7; 10 bases are a match to TRBD1. The CDR3 runs to 12 residues. The V gene end was trimmed by 6 bases and the J gene end by 5 bases; junction bases not matched to a gene: 1. For the CDR3, the DNA is TGTGCCAGCAGGGGACAGGGGAACGAGCAGTACTTC. Translated, it gives CASRGQGNEQYF.

This clonotype was detected many times. The J gene is TRBJ1-3, the V gene TRBV20-1; D uncertain. The germline V gene has CDR1 DFQATT and CDR2 SNEGSKA (reference sequence). Trimming took off 5 bases at V and 0 bases at J, with 11 bases between the two ends. The CDR3 is 14 amino acids. In DNA form, the CDR3 reads TGCAGTGCTTCCGACGGAGACTCTGGAAACACCATATATTTT. It encodes CSASDGDSGNTIYF.